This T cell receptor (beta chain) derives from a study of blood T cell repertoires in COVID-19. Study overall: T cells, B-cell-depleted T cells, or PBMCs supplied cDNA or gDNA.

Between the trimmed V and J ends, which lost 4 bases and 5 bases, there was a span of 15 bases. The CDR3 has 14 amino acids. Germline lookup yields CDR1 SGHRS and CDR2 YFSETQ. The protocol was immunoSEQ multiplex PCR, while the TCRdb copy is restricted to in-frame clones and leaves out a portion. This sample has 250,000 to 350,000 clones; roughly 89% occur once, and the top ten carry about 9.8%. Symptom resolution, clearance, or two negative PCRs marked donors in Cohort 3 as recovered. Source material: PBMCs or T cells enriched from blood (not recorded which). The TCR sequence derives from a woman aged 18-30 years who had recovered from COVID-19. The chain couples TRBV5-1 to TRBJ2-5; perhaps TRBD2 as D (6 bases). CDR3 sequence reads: CASSPMAGRETQYF. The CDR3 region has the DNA TGCGCCAGCAGCCCGATGGCGGGGAGGGAGACCCAGTACTTC.